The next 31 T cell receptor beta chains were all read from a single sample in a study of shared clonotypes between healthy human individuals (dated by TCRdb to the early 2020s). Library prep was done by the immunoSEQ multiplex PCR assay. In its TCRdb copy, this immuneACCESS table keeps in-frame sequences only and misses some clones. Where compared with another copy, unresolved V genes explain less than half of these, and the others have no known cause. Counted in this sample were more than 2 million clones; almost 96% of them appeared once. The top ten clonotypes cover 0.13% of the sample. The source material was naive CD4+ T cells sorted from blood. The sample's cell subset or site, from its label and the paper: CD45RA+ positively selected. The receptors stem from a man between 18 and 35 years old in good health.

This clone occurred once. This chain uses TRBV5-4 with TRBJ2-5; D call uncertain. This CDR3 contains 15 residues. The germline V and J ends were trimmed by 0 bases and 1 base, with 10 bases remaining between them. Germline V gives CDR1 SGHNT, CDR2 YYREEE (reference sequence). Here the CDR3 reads CASSLGNLFQETQYF. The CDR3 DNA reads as TGTGCCAGCAGCTTGGGGAATCTGTTCCAAGAGACCCAGTACTTC. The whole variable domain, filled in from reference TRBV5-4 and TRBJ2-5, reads ETGVTQSPTHLIKTRGQQVTLRCSSQSGHNTVSWYQQALGQGPQFIFQYYREEENGRGNFPPRFSGLQFPNYSSELNVNALELDDSALYLCASSLGNLFQETQYFGPGTRLLVL.

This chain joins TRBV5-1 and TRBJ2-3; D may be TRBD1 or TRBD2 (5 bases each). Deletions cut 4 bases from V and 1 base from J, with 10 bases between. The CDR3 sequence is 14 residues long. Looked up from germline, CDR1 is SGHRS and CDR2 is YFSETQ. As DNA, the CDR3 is TGCGCCAGCAGCCCGGGGCCAGGCACAGATACGCAGTATTTT. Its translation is CASSPGPGTDTQYF. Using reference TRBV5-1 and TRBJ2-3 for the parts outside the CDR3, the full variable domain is KAGVTQTPRYLIKTRGQQVTLSCSPISGHRSVSWYQQTPGQGLQFLFEYFSETQRNKGNFPGRFSGRQFSNSRSEMNVSTLELGDSALYLCASSPGPGTDTQYFGPGTRLTVL.

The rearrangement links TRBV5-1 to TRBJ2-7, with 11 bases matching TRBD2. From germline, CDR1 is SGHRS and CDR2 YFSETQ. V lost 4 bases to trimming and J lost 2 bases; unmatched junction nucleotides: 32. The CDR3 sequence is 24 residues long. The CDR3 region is CASSTENSLTSGIYGISKAYEQYF. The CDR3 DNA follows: TGCGCCAGCAGCACAGAAAACAGCCTGACTAGCGGGATTTACGGGATTTCAAAAGCCTACGAGCAGTACTTC.

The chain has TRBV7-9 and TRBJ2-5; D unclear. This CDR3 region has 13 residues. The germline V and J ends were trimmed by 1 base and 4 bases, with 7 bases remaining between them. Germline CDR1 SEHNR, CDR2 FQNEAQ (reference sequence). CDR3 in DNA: TGTGCCAGCAGCTTAGTGGGGATAGAGACCCAGTACTTC. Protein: CASSLVGIETQYF.

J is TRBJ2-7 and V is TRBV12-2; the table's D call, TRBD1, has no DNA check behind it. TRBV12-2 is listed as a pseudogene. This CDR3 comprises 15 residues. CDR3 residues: CASRFLDRFSYEQYF. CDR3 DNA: TGTGCAAGTCGCTTCCTGGACAGGTTTTCCTACGAGCAGTACTTC.

CDR3 amino acids: CASYYGRGDQPQHF. CDR3 nucleotides: TGTGCCAGTTACTACGGCCGAGGGGATCAGCCCCAGCATTTT. The chain uses TRBV19 and TRBJ1-5; tentative D call: TRBD1 (5 bases). The CDR3 length is 14 residues. The germline gives CDR1 LNHDA, CDR2 SQIVND (reference sequence). V shed 8 bases and J shed 5 bases, with 16 bases lying between them.

The CDR3 protein is CASSVGGLGTGELFF. In DNA form, the CDR3 reads TGCGCCAGCAGTGTAGGGGGGCTAGGCACCGGGGAGCTGTTTTTT. The genes are TRBV10-1 and TRBJ2-2; D may be TRBD1 or TRBD2 (6 bases each). Trimming removed 4 bases at V and 4 bases at J, with 13 bases between. Germline values: CDR1 WNHNN, CDR2 SYGVQD (reference sequence). The CDR3 runs 15 residues.

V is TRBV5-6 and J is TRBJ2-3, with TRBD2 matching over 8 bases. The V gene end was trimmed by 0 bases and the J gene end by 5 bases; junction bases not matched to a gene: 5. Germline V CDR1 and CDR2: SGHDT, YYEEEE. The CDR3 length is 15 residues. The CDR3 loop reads CASSLGQRGLDTQYF. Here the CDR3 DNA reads TGTGCCAGCAGCTTGGGTCAGCGGGGGTTAGATACGCAGTATTTT. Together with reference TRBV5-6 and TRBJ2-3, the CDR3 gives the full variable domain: DAGVTQSPTHLIKTRGQQVTLRCSPKSGHDTVSWYQQALGQGPQFIFQYYEEEERQRGNFPDRFSGHQFPNYSSELNVNALLLGDSALYLCASSLGQRGLDTQYFGPGTRLTVL.

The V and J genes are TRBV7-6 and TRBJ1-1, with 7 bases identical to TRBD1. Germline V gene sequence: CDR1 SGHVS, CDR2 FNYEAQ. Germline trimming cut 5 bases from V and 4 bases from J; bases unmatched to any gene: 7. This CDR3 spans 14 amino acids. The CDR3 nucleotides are TGTGCCAGCAGCCTCAGGGACAGTGCCACTGAAGCTTTCTTT. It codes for CASSLRDSATEAFF.

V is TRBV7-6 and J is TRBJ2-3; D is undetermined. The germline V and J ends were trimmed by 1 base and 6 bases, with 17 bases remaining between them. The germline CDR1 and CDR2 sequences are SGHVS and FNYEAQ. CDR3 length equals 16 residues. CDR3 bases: TGTGCCAGCAGCTTAGAACCCCCCCCTATGGTGGATACGCAGTATTTT. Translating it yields CASSLEPPPMVDTQYF.

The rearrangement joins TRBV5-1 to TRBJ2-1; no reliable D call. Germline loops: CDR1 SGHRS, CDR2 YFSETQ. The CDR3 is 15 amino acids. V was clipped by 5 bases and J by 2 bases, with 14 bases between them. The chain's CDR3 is CASRVQEPTYNEQFF. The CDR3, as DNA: TGCGCCAGCAGAGTTCAGGAACCCACCTACAATGAGCAGTTCTTC.

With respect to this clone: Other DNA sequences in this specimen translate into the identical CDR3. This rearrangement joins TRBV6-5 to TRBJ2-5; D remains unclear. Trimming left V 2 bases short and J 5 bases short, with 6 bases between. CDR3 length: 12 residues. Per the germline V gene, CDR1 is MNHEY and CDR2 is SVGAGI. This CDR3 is CASSYVGETQYF. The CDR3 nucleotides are TGTGCCAGCAGTTACGTAGGGGAGACCCAGTACTTC.

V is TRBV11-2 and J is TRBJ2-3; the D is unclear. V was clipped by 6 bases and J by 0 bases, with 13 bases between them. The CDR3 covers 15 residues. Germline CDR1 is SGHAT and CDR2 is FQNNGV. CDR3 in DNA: TGTGCCAGCAGGAACCCTCTACTTAGCACAGATACGCAGTATTTT. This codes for CASRNPLLSTDTQYF. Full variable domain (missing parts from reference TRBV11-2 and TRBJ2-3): EAGVAQSPRYKIIEKRQSVAFWCNPISGHATLYWYQQILGQGPKLLIQFQNNGVVDDSQLPKDRFSAERLKGVDSTLKIQPAKLEDSAVYLCASRNPLLSTDTQYFGPGTRLTVL.

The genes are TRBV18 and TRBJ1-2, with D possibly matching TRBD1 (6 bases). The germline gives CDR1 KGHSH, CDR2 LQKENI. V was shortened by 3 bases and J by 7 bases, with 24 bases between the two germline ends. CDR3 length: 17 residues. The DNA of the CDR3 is TGTGCCAGCTCACCGGTACTAGCGGACAGCGCATTTGGTGGCTACACCTTC. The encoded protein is CASSPVLADSAFGGYTF.

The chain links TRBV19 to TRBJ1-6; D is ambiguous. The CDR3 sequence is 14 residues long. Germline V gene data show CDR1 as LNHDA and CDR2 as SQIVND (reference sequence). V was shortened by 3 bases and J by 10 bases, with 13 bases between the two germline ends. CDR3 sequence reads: CASSMLGISSPLHF. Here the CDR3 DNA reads TGTGCCAGTAGTATGTTGGGGATTTCCTCACCCCTCCACTTT.

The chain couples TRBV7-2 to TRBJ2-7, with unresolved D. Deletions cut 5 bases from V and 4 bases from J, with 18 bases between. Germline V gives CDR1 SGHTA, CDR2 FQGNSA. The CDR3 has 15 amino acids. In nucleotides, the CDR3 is TGTGCCAGCAGCCCTCAACTGGCCAGCCATTACGAGCAGTACTTC. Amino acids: CASSPQLASHYEQYF.

The CDR3, as DNA: TGCGCCAGCAGCGAGTCCGGGACGACGTTCAATGAGCAGTTCTTC. Residues: CASSESGTTFNEQFF. The V gene is TRBV4-1, the J gene TRBJ2-1; TRBD1 or TRBD2 may be the D gene (5 bases each). The germline V and J ends were trimmed by 5 bases and 6 bases, with 17 bases remaining between them. Germline V lookup: CDR1 MGHRA, CDR2 YSYEKL. This CDR3 region has 15 residues.

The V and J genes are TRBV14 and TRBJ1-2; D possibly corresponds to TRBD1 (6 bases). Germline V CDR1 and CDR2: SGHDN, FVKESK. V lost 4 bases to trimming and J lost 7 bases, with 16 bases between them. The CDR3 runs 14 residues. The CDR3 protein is CASSLIQGLGGYTF. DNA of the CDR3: TGTGCCAGCAGCCTAATCCAGGGGTTGGGTGGCTACACCTTC.

DNA for the CDR3: TGCGCCAGCAGCGCGACTAGCGGGAGGGCCTTGGGCACAGATACGCAGTATTTT. It translates to CASSATSGRALGTDTQYF. J is TRBJ2-3 and V is TRBV5-1; 14 nucleotides line up with TRBD2. Trimming at V came to 4 bases and at J to 1 base, leaving 8 bases not matched to a gene. This CDR3 has 18 residues. The germline V gene encodes CDR1 SGHRS and CDR2 YFSETQ.

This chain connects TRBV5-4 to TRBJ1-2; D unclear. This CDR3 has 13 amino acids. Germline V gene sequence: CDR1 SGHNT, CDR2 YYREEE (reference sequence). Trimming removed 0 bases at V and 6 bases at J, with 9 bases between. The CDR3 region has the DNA TGTGCCAGCAGCTTGGGAGGTCCCAATGGCTACACCTTC. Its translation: CASSLGGPNGYTF.

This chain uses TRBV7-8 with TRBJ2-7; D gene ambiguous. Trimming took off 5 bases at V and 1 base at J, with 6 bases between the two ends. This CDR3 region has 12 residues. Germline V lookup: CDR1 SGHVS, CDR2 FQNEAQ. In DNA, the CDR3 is TGTGCCAGCAGCCCCGGGTCCTACGAGCAGTACTTC. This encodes CASSPGSYEQYF.

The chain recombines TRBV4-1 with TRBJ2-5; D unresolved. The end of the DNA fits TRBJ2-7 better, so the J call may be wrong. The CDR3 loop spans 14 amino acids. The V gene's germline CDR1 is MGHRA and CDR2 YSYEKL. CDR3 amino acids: CASSPADRRDEQYF. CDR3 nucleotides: TGCGCCAGCAGCCCGGCTGACCGTAGGGACGAGCAGTACTTC.

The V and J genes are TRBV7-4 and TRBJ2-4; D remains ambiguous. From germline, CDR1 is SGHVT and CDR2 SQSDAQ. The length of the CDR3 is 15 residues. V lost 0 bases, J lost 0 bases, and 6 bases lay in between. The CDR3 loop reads CASSLAAGAKNIQYF. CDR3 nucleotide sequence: TGTGCCAGCAGCTTAGCGGCAGGAGCCAAAAACATTCAGTACTTC.

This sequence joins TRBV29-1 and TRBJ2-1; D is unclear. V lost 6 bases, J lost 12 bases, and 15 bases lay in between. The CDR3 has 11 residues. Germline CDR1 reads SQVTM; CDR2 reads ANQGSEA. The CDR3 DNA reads TGCAGCGTAGCCTCAGAGGTCGGGCAGTTCTTC. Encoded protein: CSVASEVGQFF.

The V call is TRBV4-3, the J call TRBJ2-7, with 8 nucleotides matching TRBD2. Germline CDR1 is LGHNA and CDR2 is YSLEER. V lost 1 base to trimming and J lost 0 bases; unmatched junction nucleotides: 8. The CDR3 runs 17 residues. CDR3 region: CASSQVLAGGSSYEQYF. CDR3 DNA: TGCGCCAGCAGCCAAGTTCTTGCGGGAGGAAGCTCCTACGAGCAGTACTTC.

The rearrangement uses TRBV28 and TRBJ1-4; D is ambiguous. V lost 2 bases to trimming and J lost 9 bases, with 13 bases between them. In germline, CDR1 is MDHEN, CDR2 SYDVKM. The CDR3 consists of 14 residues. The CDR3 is CASSLLGQVQKLFF. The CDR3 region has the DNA TGTGCCAGCAGTTTACTGGGCCAGGTTCAAAAACTGTTTTTT.

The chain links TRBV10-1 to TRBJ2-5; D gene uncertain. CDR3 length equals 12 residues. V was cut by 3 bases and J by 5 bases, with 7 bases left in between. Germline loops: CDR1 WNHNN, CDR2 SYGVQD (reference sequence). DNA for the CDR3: TGCGCCAGCAGTGATAGAAGGGAGACCCAGTACTTC. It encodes CASSDRRETQYF.

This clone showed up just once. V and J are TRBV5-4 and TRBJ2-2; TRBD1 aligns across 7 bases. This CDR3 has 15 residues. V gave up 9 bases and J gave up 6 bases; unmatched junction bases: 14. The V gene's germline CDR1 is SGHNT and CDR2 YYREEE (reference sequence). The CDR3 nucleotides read TGTGCCACCCAACCGGGACAGAATAATCCCGGGGAGCTGTTTTTT. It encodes CATQPGQNNPGELFF. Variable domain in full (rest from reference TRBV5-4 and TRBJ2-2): ETGVTQSPTHLIKTRGQQVTLRCSSQSGHNTVSWYQQALGQGPQFIFQYYREEENGRGNFPPRFSGLQFPNYSSELNVNALELDDSALYLCATQPGQNNPGELFFGEGSRLTVL.

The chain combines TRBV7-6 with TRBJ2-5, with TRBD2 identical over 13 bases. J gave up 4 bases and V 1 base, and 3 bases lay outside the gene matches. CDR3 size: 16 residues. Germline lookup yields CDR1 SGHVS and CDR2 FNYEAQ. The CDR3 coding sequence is TGTGCCAGCAGCTTAGGACTAGCGGGAGGAGGAGAGACCCAGTACTTC. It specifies CASSLGLAGGGETQYF.

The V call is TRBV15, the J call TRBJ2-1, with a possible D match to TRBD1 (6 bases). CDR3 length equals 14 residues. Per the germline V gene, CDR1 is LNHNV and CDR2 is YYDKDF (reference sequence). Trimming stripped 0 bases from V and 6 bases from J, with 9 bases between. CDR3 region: CATSRDQQGNEQFF. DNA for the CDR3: TGTGCCACCAGCAGAGATCAACAGGGCAATGAGCAGTTCTTC.

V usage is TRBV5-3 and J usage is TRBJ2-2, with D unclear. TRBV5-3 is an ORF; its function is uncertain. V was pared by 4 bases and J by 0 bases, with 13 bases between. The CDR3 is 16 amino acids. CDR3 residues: CARSRPLRANTGELFF. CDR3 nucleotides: TGTGCCAGAAGCCGACCACTAAGAGCGAACACCGGGGAGCTGTTTTTT.